Sequencing of this TCR beta chain was carried out in a study of technical replicates of blood from several donors. Assay used: immunoSEQ multiplex PCR; TCRdb lists only in-frame clones, some missing. The sample includes 80,000 to 100,000 clones, 95% of them seen just once. There are 17 residues in the CDR3. Germline CDR1 is SNHLY and CDR2 is FYNNEI. V was clipped by 1 base and J by 2 bases, with 15 bases between them. The chain employs TRBV2 and TRBJ1-5; weak D call: TRBD1 (5 bases). This clonotype originated in a human donor in good health. Sequenced: T cells isolated from PBMCs. The CDR3 sequence is CASSEGSGATGNQPQHF. For the CDR3, the DNA is TGTGCCAGCAGTGAAGGTAGTGGGGCCACGGGCAATCAGCCCCAGCATTTT.